Listed below are T cell receptor beta chains from one sample, sequenced in a study of patients and donors after allogeneic stem cell transplantation. TCRdb redid the calling of the RT-PCR reads with MiXCR, one entry per CDR3 protein. The sample contains about 150,000 distinct CDR3 sequences, 30% to 45% of which appear only once. The sample comprised blood, either unsorted or a sorted T cell fraction (not recorded which). All receptors derive from a human donor who was either an allogeneic HSCT recipient or a stem cell or donor lymphocyte infusion donor (not recorded which). It is not recorded whose cells these are; they may come from a transplant donor. Both conserved end residues are part of each CDR3.

J gene | V gene | CDR3 protein
TRBJ1-1 | TRBV15 | CATSRDRGETEAFF
TRBJ1-6 | TRBV2 | CASSDSGVYNSPLHF
TRBJ2-1 | TRBV5-6 | CASSLSGDSDEQFF
TRBJ1-1 | TRBV7-9 | CASSLVFEAFF
TRBJ2-2 | TRBV4-2 | CASSQVTGNTGELFF
TRBJ1-4 | TRBV12-3/TRBV12-4 | CASSPGTGYEKLFF
TRBJ2-1 | TRBV29-1 | CSVDSGQSYNEQFF
TRBJ1-1 | TRBV20-1 | CSAGGHMNTEAFF
TRBJ1-1 | TRBV5-1 | CASSLVPKGMNTEAFF
TRBJ2-7 | TRBV4-2 | CASSLKRGGSSYEQYF
TRBJ1-1 | TRBV5-1 | CASSLDRVTEAFF
TRBJ2-3 | TRBV12-3/TRBV12-4 | CASSLIQTDTQYF
TRBJ1-1 | TRBV29-1 | CSVEDTQVGAFF
TRBJ2-2 | TRBV6-1 | CASSAAGTGELFF
TRBJ2-1 | TRBV10-3 | CAISERQIVSYNEQFF
TRBJ2-3 | TRBV12-3/TRBV12-4 | CASSSKGRWSDTQYF
TRBJ1-3 | TRBV7-9 | CASSLHTGGSGNTIYF
TRBJ1-5 | TRBV7-9 | CASSLAGGVGFQPQHF
TRBJ2-7 | TRBV28 | CASSLGRGIRYEQYF
TRBJ1-2 | TRBV18 | CASSPEGGEGYTF
TRBJ1-1 | TRBV12-3/TRBV12-4 | CASSTSRGAFF
TRBJ1-6 | TRBV4-3 | CASSQEGRGSPLHF
TRBJ1-5 | TRBV6-6 | CASSYRQGAGYNQPQHF
TRBJ2-5 | TRBV28 | CASSPGAGETQYF
TRBJ2-2 | TRBV16 | CASSQFWLTGELFF
TRBJ2-3 | TRBV7-3 | CASSPRSGGDTQYF
TRBJ2-1 | TRBV9 | CASSALSGGGLGEQFF
TRBJ1-2 | TRBV3-1 | CASSGTGDGYTF
TRBJ2-1 | TRBV11-2 | CASSLFPTGGKYEQFF
TRBJ1-2 | TRBV27 | CASRPLRGTYGYTF
TRBJ1-2 | TRBV12-3/TRBV12-4 | CASSSPPWGYTF
TRBJ2-1 | TRBV6-2/TRBV6-3 | CASSYSRGRNNEQFF
TRBJ1-3 | TRBV6-5 | CASSRYPAGNTIYF
TRBJ2-3 | TRBV6-6 | CASSPYGTTDTQYF
TRBJ2-3 | TRBV6-6 | CASSLTRDTQYF
TRBJ2-7 | TRBV13 | CASSERGDSYEQYF
TRBJ1-4 | TRBV29-1 | CSVEDLGATNEKLFF
TRBJ2-3 | TRBV12-3/TRBV12-4 | CASSLGLTQSTDTQYF
TRBJ2-2 | TRBV15 | CATSSGANTGELFF
TRBJ1-2 | TRBV7-9 | CASSFVSENYGYTF
TRBJ2-5 | TRBV6-2/TRBV6-3 | CASSYWDLVETQYF
TRBJ2-3 | TRBV10-3 | CAISESGHMSTDTQYF
TRBJ2-2 | TRBV20-1 | CSASWGANTGELFF
TRBJ2-3 | TRBV3-1 | CASSSLSDTQYF
TRBJ1-2 | TRBV10-3 | CAIRSGGDGYTF
TRBJ1-2 | TRBV6-5 | CASGAGGRSGYTF
TRBJ2-1 | TRBV11-2 | CASSLGLAGNPSYNEQFF
TRBJ1-5 | TRBV27 | CASRFLQGPNQPQHF
TRBJ1-6 | TRBV20-1 | CSARDWARARGSPLHF
TRBJ1-1 | TRBV29-1 | CSVQQGMNTEAFF
TRBJ1-4 | TRBV5-1 | CASSLDFGKLFF
TRBJ2-2 | TRBV20-1 | CSAYPGTRDTGELFF